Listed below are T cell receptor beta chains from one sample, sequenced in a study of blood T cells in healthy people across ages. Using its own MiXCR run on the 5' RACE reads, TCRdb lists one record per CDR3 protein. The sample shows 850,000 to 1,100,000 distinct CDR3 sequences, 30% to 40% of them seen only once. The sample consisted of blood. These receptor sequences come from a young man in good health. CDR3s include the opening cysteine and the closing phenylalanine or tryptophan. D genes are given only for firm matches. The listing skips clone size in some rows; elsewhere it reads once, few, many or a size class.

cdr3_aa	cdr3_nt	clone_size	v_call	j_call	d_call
CASSLELGRPPYEQYF	TGTGCCAGCAGCTTGGAATTGGGGAGGCCTCCCTACGAGCAGTACTTC	few	TRBV11-1	TRBJ2-7	NA
CASRRILVGETDTQYF	TGTGCCAGCCGACGAATCCTAGTAGGCGAGACAGATACGCAGTATTTT	NA	TRBV6-1	TRBJ2-3	NA
CASSYGGGGNTIYF	TGTGCCAGCAGTTACGGGGGGGGTGGAAACACCATATATTTT	NA	TRBV6-5	TRBJ1-3	NA
CASSLGPFYGYTF	TGTGCCAGCAGCTTAGGCCCCTTCTATGGCTACACCTTC	NA	TRBV7-9	TRBJ1-2	NA
CASSWGGAGNEQFF	TGTGCCAGCAGTTGGGGCGGTGCAGGGAATGAGCAGTTCTTC	NA	TRBV28	TRBJ2-1	NA
CASSPGFSGTEAFF	TGTGCCAGCAGCCCAGGCTTCTCGGGTACTGAAGCTTTCTTT	few	TRBV27	TRBJ1-1	NA
CASSEGPKNNSPLHF	TGTGCCAGCAGTGAAGGACCCAAGAACAATTCACCCCTCCACTTT	NA	TRBV6-1	TRBJ1-6	NA
CASSLKKKDLREQYF	TGTGCCAGCAGCCTAAAAAAAAAGGACCTAAGGGAGCAGTACTTC	few	TRBV27	TRBJ2-7	NA
CASSPDTGNNYGYTF	TGTGCCAGCAGCCCCGACACAGGGAATAACTATGGCTACACCTTC	few	TRBV5-6	TRBJ1-2	NA
CASRDGYEQYF	TGTGCCAGCAGGGACGGGTACGAGCAGTACTTC	NA	TRBV27	TRBJ2-7	NA
CASSTRTGEGTEAFF	TGCGCCAGCAGCACCCGGACAGGGGAGGGCACTGAAGCTTTCTTT	NA	TRBV5-1	TRBJ1-1	TRBD1
CASSETTGELFF	TGTGCCAGCAGCGAGACTACCGGGGAGCTGTTTTTT	NA	TRBV9	TRBJ2-2	NA
CASSVGSYYGYTF	TGTGCCAGCAGCGTTGGGAGTTACTATGGCTACACCTTC	few	TRBV25-1	TRBJ1-2	NA
CASSFSRGPYNEQFF	TGTGCCAGCAGCTTTAGTCGGGGACCTTACAATGAGCAGTTCTTC	few	TRBV7-9	TRBJ2-1	NA
CASSTGTSGGYKEQFF	TGTGCCAGCAGCACCGGGACTAGCGGGGGATACAAGGAGCAGTTCTTC	NA	TRBV7-3	TRBJ2-1	TRBD2
CASSRLGGDYGYTF	TGTGCCAGCAGCCGCCTAGGAGGGGACTATGGCTACACCTTC	few	TRBV11-2	TRBJ1-2	NA
CASSLFSGGAREQFF	TGTGCCAGCAGTTTATTTAGCGGGGGGGCCAGAGAGCAGTTCTTC	NA	TRBV12-3/TRBV12-4	TRBJ2-1	TRBD2
CAGSFGGRTDTQYF	TGTGCCGGCAGTTTTGGGGGGAGAACAGATACGCAGTATTTT	NA	TRBV12-3/TRBV12-4	TRBJ2-3	NA
CASSYSFKRGGVDTQYF	TGTGCCAGCAGTTACTCGTTCAAGCGGGGGGGCGTAGATACGCAGTATTTT	NA	TRBV6-5	TRBJ2-3	TRBD2
CASGLRIREKTDTQYF	TGCGCCAGCGGCTTGAGGATCCGGGAGAAAACAGATACGCAGTATTTT	NA	TRBV5-1	TRBJ2-3	NA
CASSSIPKTGVDEQFF	TGCGCCAGCAGCTCAATTCCTAAGACAGGGGTGGATGAGCAGTTCTTC	few	TRBV5-1	TRBJ2-1	TRBD1
CASSLSRGQVPFYGYTF	TGTGCCAGCAGCTTATCTAGGGGACAGGTGCCTTTCTATGGCTACACCTTC	few	TRBV7-9	TRBJ1-2	TRBD1
CASSLSISAGGFETQYF	TGTGCCAGCAGTTTATCGATCAGCGCGGGGGGGTTTGAGACCCAGTACTTC	NA	TRBV27	TRBJ2-5	TRBD2
CASSPTGRWETQYF	TGTGCCAGCAGCCCGACAGGCCGGTGGGAGACCCAGTACTTC	few	TRBV27	TRBJ2-5	NA
CVSSLHTDPTSYEQYF	TGCGTCAGCAGCTTGCACACGGACCCGACCTCCTACGAGCAGTACTTC	NA	TRBV4-1	TRBJ2-7	NA
CASSLERTPHPQFF	TGTGCCAGCAGCTTAGAGCGGACACCGCATCCTCAGTTCTTC	NA	TRBV11-3	TRBJ2-1	NA
CASSATGTINEQYF	TGTGCCAGCAGCGCAACCGGGACAATCAATGAGCAGTACTTC	NA	TRBV9	TRBJ2-5	NA
CASSQDIRQAGGYTF	TGTGCCAGCAGCCAAGATATTCGGCAGGCAGGCGGCTACACCTTC	NA	TRBV14	TRBJ1-2	NA
CASSESQGATGELFF	TGTGCCAGCAGTGAAAGTCAGGGGGCTACCGGGGAACTGTTTTTT	NA	TRBV2	TRBJ2-2	TRBD1
CASSLGQGANTIYF	TGTGCCAGCAGCTTAGGACAGGGGGCAAACACCATATATTTT	NA	TRBV7-4	TRBJ1-3	TRBD1
CASTQGLRGDTQYF	TGTGCCAGCACCCAGGGGCTCCGAGGGGATACGCAGTATTTT	few	TRBV9	TRBJ2-3	NA
CASIKSGRGEQFF	TGTGCCAGCATTAAATCTGGACGGGGTGAGCAGTTCTTC	NA	TRBV27	TRBJ2-1	NA
CASSVNLEEEKLFF	TGTGCCAGCAGCGTAAACCTTGAGGAGGAAAAACTGTTTTTT	few	TRBV7-2	TRBJ1-4	NA
CASSELRDQPQHF	TGTGCCAGCAGTGAATTGAGGGATCAGCCCCAGCATTTT	NA	TRBV25-1	TRBJ1-5	NA
CASSYRRDQPQHF	TGTGCCAGCAGTTACCGCAGAGATCAGCCCCAGCATTTT	few	TRBV6-5	TRBJ1-5	NA
CATSDPGTGHVNEQFF	TGTGCCACCAGTGACCCCGGGACAGGGCATGTAAATGAGCAGTTCTTC	many	TRBV24-1	TRBJ2-1	TRBD1
CASSFRLRGTDTQYF	TGTGCCAGCAGTTTCAGACTAAGGGGCACAGATACGCAGTATTTT	NA	TRBV28	TRBJ2-3	NA
CSALNTDTQYF	TGCAGTGCCTTAAACACAGATACGCAGTATTTT	few	TRBV20-1	TRBJ2-3	NA
CASSLRPGEGNTEAFF	TGTGCCAGCAGTTTAAGACCAGGGGAAGGGAACACTGAAGCTTTCTTT	NA	TRBV12-3/TRBV12-4	TRBJ1-1	NA
CASSLHGSRNTEAFF	TGTGCCAGCAGCTTACACGGCTCGAGGAACACTGAAGCTTTCTTT	few	TRBV7-2	TRBJ1-1	NA
CASIRDRGQYPTEAFF	TGTGCCAGCATAAGGGACAGGGGGCAATATCCGACTGAAGCTTTCTTT	NA	TRBV7-2	TRBJ1-1	TRBD1
CASSVSGTYEAFF	TGCGCCAGCAGCGTATCGGGGACGTATGAAGCTTTCTTT	NA	TRBV5-1	TRBJ1-1	NA
CVSSLGQSSYEQYF	TGTGTCAGCAGCTTAGGACAAAGCTCCTACGAGCAGTACTTC	NA	TRBV13	TRBJ2-7	NA
CASSRAGVETQYF	TGTGCCAGCAGCCGAGCCGGGGTGGAGACCCAGTACTTC	NA	TRBV5-6	TRBJ2-5	NA
CASSSDRGANSPLHF	TGTGCCAGCAGTTCAGACAGGGGCGCTAATTCACCCCTCCACTTT	few	TRBV6-2/TRBV6-3	TRBJ1-6	TRBD1
CASTSGQGGQPQHF	TGTGCCAGCACCTCAGGACAGGGAGGTCAGCCCCAGCATTTT	NA	TRBV6-1	TRBJ1-5	TRBD1
CATSRGQESEKLFF	TGTGCCACCAGCAGAGGACAGGAGAGTGAAAAACTGTTTTTT	few	TRBV15	TRBJ1-4	NA
CASSDGTGLQETQYF	TGTGCCAGCAGTGATGGGACAGGGTTGCAAGAGACCCAGTACTTC	NA	TRBV2	TRBJ2-5	TRBD1
CASSLSGYRETQYF	TGTGCCAGCAGCTTAAGCGGGTATCGAGAGACCCAGTACTTC	few	TRBV7-3	TRBJ2-5	NA